The 13 T cell receptor beta chains below were found in one sample sequenced in a study of cytomegalovirus exposure and HLA in healthy donors. The PCR employed 60 Vbeta primers together with 13 Jbeta primers. Only in-frame clones appear in the TCRdb table, and some are missing; sequencing was by immunoSEQ multiplex PCR. The sample gives 100,000 to 150,000 clones, about 80% of which show up once; approximately 11% is in the top ten. The sequenced material came from PBMCs. These TCRs come from a man aged 25 to 40 in good health and CMV-seropositive.

As concerns this clone: Other DNA sequences in this specimen translate into the identical CDR3. The genes are TRBV18 and TRBJ1-2, with D unresolved. The CDR3 is 13 amino acids. Germline values: CDR1 KGHSH, CDR2 LQKENI. V was trimmed by 3 bases and J by 5 bases, leaving 10 bases between them. The CDR3 DNA is TGTGCCAGCTCACCCCCGGCGGGATATGGCTACACCTTC. Translated, it gives CASSPPAGYGYTF.

The rearrangement uses TRBV4-3 and TRBJ2-7, with D tentatively TRBD2 (5 bases). V was pared by 1 base and J by 4 bases, with 17 bases between. The CDR3 covers 16 residues. From germline, CDR1 is LGHNA and CDR2 YSLEER. CDR3 loop: CASSQAFGLARYEQYF. The CDR3 DNA reads as TGCGCCAGCAGCCAAGCTTTCGGGCTAGCTAGATACGAGCAGTACTTC.

V usage is TRBV7-7 and J usage is TRBJ2-5; the match to TRBD1 covers 7 bases. The CDR3 consists of 14 residues. CDR1 and CDR2 from the germline V gene are SSHAT and FNYEAQ (reference sequence). Trimming at V came to 5 bases and at J to 4 bases, leaving 7 bases not matched to a gene. The CDR3 spells CASSRLTGAETQYF. DNA for the CDR3: TGTGCCAGCAGCCGATTAACAGGGGCAGAGACCCAGTACTTC.

This clone was seen more than once but under ten times. This chain connects TRBV5-1 to TRBJ1-2, with D hard to call. The length of the CDR3 is 13 residues. Trimming took off 5 bases at V and 6 bases at J, with 14 bases between the two ends. The germline V gene encodes CDR1 SGHRS and CDR2 YFSETQ. The CDR3 protein is CASRLGSGDGYTF. CDR3 sequence (DNA): TGCGCCAGCAGGTTAGGATCCGGGGATGGCTACACCTTC.

The chain combines TRBV6-5 with TRBJ2-3; 7 bases map to TRBD1. J gave up 1 base and V 4 bases, and 5 bases lay outside the gene matches. The CDR3 consists of 15 residues. Germline-derived CDR1 and CDR2 are MNHEY and SVGAGI. This CDR3 is CASSSRGSRTDTQYF. The CDR3, as DNA: TGTGCCAGCAGTTCCAGGGGGTCGCGCACAGATACGCAGTATTTT.

The V gene is TRBV29-1, the J gene TRBJ2-1; D possibly corresponds to TRBD2 (6 bases). The CDR3 totals 12 residues. V was pared by 7 bases and J by 4 bases, with 11 bases between. Germline values: CDR1 SQVTM, CDR2 ANQGSEA. CDR3 coding DNA: TGCAGCGAAGAACGGGGGTACAATGAGCAGTTCTTC. It encodes CSEERGYNEQFF.

This clone has a single count. This chain's CDR3 is CASSNLDRVGLDEQYF. CDR3 coding DNA: TGTGCCAGCAGTAACCTTGACAGGGTCGGGTTGGACGAGCAGTACTTC. V usage is TRBV27 and J usage is TRBJ2-7, with 7 bases aligning to TRBD1. V gave up 5 bases and J gave up 5 bases; unmatched junction bases: 15. Germline V lookup: CDR1 MNHEY, CDR2 SMNVEV (reference sequence). The CDR3 extends over 16 amino acids.

The chain recombines TRBV14 with TRBJ1-2, with TRBD1 as a possible D gene (6 bases). The CDR3 is made up of 14 amino acids. CDR1 and CDR2 (germline): SGHDN, FVKESK. Trimming stripped 2 bases from V and 7 bases from J, with 14 bases between. The CDR3 loop is CASSQLGDTSGYTF. The DNA for the CDR3 is TGTGCCAGCAGCCAACTGGGGGACACATCTGGCTACACCTTC. The whole variable domain, filled in from reference TRBV14 and TRBJ1-2, reads EAGVTQFPSHSVIEKGQTVTLRCDPISGHDNLYWYRRVMGKEIKFLLHFVKESKQDESGMPNNRFLAERTGGTYSTLKVQPAELEDSGVYFCASSQLGDTSGYTFGSGTRLTVV.

This clone appeared a few times. J is TRBJ1-1 and V is TRBV7-9; maybe TRBD1 (5 bases). The V gene's germline CDR1 is SEHNR and CDR2 FQNEAQ (reference sequence). The CDR3 loop spans 14 amino acids. V shed 5 bases and J shed 1 base, with 11 bases lying between them. CDR3 sequence reads: CASSPRVANTEAFF. DNA for the CDR3: TGTGCCAGCAGCCCCAGGGTTGCGAACACTGAAGCTTTCTTT.

This clone showed up just once. The chain uses TRBV15 and TRBJ2-2; the match to TRBD2 covers 9 bases. The CDR3 contains 15 residues. J gave up 0 bases and V 4 bases, and 0 bases lay outside the gene matches. Germline CDR1 LNHNV, CDR2 YYDKDF (reference sequence). The CDR3 loop is CATSTSGTNTGELFF. The CDR3 DNA reads TGTGCCACCAGCACTAGCGGGACGAACACCGGGGAGCTGTTTTTT.

This clone was counted only a few times. The rearrangement links TRBV7-9 to TRBJ2-2, with unresolved D. The CDR3 is made up of 12 amino acids. Germline CDR1 and CDR2: SEHNR and FQNEAQ (reference sequence). V lost 5 bases, J lost 6 bases, and 7 bases lay in between. CDR3 DNA: TGTGCCAGCAGCCTCCTTTCCGGGGAGCTGTTTTTT. Its translation is CASSLLSGELFF.

CDR3 protein: CASSPAQTGTDTQYF. The CDR3 DNA reads as TGTGCCAGCAGCCCGGCGCAGACAGGCACAGATACGCAGTATTTT. This chain connects TRBV7-9 to TRBJ2-3; possibly TRBD1 for D (5 bases). V was pared by 5 bases and J by 1 base, with 13 bases between. CDR1 and CDR2 from the germline V gene are SEHNR and FQNEAQ (reference sequence). The CDR3 loop spans 15 amino acids.

This sequence joins TRBV28 and TRBJ2-3, with TRBD2 identical over 10 bases. Germline CDR1 reads MDHEN; CDR2 reads SYDVKM. The V gene end was trimmed by 4 bases and the J gene end by 4 bases; junction bases not matched to a gene: 8. This CDR3 contains 16 residues. As DNA, the CDR3 is TGTGCCAGCAGTTCTACTAGCGGGAAAGGGGCAGATACGCAGTATTTT. This translates into CASSSTSGKGADTQYF.